The T cell receptor (beta chain) described here comes from a study of T-cell memory formation after mild COVID-19. Study conclusions and caveats: The second-wave clones peaking on day 37 were not confirmed as SARS-CoV-2-specific.

This clonotype was recorded a few times. The antigen is undetermined. TCRdb redid the calling of the 5' RACE reads with MiXCR, one entry per CDR3 protein. The sample includes about 500,000 distinct CDR3 sequences, around 21% seen only once; the top ten take 9.5% to 15%. The CDR3 sequence is 15 residues long. Trimming left V 3 bases short and J 2 bases short, with 11 bases between. Germline V gene data show CDR1 as PRHDT and CDR2 as FYEKMQ (reference sequence). The receptor's source is an adult woman who had mild COVID-19 (a few samples of this study predate the infection). Cell type and time point are not known. The sample comprised PBMCs or a T cell subset sorted from them (not recorded which). The V gene is TRBV13, the J gene TRBJ2-1, with D hard to call. The CDR3 reads CASSFGPTPYNEQFF. Here the CDR3 DNA reads TGTGCCAGCAGCTTCGGACCCACCCCCTACAATGAGCAGTTCTTC.